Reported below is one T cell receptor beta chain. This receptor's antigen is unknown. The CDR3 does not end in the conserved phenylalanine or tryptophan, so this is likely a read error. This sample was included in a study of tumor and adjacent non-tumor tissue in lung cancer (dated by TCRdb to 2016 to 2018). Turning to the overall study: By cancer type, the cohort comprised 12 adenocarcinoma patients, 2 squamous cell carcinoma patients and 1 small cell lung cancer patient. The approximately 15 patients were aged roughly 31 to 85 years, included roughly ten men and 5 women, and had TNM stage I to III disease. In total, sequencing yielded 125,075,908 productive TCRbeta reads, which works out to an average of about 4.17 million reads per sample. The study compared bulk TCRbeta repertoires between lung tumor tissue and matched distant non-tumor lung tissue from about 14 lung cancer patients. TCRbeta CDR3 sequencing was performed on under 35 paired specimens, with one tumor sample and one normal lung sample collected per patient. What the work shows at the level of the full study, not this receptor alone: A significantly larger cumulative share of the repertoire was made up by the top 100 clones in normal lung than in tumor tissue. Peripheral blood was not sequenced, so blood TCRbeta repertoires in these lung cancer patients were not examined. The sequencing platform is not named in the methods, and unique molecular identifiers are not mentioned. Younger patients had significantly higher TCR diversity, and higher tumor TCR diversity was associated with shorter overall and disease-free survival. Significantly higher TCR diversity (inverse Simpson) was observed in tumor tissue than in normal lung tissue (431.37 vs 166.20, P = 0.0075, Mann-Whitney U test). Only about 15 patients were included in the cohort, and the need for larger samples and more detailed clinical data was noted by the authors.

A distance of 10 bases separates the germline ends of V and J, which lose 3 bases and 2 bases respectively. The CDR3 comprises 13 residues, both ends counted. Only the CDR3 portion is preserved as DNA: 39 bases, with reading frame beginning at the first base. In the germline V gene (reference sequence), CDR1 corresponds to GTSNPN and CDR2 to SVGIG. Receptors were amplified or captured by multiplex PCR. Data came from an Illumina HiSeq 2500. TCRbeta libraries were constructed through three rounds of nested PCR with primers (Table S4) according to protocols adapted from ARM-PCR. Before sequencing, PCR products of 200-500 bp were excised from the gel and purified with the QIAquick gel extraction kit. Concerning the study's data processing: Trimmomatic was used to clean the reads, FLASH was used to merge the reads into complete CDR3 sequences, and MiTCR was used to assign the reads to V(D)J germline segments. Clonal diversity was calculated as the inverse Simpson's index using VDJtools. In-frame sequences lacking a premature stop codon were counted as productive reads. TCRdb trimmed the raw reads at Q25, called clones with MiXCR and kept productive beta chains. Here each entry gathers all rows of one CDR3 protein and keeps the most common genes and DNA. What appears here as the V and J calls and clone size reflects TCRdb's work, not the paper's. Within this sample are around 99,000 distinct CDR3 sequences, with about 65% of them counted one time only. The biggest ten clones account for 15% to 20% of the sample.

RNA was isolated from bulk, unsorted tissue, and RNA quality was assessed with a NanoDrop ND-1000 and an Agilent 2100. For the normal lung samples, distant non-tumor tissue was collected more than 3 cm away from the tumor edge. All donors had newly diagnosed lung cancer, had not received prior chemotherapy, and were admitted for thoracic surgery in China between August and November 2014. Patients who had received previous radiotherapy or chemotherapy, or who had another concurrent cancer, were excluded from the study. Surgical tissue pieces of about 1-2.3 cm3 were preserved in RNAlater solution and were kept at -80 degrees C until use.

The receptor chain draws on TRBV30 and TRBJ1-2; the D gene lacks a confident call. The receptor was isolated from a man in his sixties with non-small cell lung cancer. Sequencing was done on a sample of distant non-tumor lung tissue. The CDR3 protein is CAWRGHANYGYTS. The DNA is TGTGCCTGGAGAGGGCATGCAAACTATGGCTACACCTCC.